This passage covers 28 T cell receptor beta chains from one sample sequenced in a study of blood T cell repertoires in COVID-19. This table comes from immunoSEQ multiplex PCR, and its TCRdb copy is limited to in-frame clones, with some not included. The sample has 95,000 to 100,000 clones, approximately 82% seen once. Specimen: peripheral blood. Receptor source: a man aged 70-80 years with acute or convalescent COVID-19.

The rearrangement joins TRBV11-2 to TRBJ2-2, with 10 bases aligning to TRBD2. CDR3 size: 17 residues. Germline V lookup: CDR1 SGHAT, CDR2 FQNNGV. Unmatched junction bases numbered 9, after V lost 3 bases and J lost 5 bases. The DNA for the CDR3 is TGTGCCAGCAGCTTCGTCTTAGGAGCGGGAGGGACCGGGGAGCTGTTTTTT. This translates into CASSFVLGAGGTGELFF. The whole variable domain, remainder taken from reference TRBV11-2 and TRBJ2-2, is EAGVAQSPRYKIIEKRQSVAFWCNPISGHATLYWYQQILGQGPKLLIQFQNNGVVDDSQLPKDRFSAERLKGVDSTLKIQPAKLEDSAVYLCASSFVLGAGGTGELFFGEGSRLTVL.

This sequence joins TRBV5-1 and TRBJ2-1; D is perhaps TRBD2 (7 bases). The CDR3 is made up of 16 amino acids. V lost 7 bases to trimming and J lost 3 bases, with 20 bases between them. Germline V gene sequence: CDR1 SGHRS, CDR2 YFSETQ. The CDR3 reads CASYSPGEGVYNEQFF. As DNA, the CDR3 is TGCGCCAGCTACTCTCCTGGGGAGGGGGTCTACAATGAGCAGTTCTTC.

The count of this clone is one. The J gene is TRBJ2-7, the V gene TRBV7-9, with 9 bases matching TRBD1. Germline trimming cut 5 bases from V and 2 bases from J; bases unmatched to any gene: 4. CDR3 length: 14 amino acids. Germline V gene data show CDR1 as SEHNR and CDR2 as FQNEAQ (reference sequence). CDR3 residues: CASSRGQGTYEQYF. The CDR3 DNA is TGTGCCAGCAGCCGGGGACAGGGAACCTACGAGCAGTACTTC.

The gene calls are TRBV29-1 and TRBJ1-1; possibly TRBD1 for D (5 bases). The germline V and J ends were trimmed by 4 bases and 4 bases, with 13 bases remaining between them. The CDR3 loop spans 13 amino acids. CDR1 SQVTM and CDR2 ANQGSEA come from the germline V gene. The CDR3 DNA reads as TGCAGCGTTGCTAGGGGATCGGGCACTGAAGCTTTCTTT. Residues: CSVARGSGTEAFF.

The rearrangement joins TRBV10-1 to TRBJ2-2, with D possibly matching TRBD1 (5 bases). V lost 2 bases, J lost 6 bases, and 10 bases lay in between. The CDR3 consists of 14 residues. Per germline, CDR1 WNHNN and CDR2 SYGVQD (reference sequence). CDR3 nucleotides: TGCGCCAGCAGTGAGAATTCAGGGCCCGGGGAGCTGTTTTTT. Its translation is CASSENSGPGELFF.

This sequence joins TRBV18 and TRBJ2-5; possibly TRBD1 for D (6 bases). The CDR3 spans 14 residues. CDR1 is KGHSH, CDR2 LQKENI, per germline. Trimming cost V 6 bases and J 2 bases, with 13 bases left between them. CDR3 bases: TGTGCCAGCTCCCGCGGACAGCTACAAGAGACCCAGTACTTC. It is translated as CASSRGQLQETQYF.

CDR3 region: CASRRTSSDPGDTQYF. CDR3 DNA: TGTGCCAGCAGAAGGACTAGTTCCGATCCCGGGGATACGCAGTATTTT. The V and J genes are TRBV5-4 and TRBJ2-3; 7 positions agree with TRBD2. The CDR3 totals 16 residues. Unmatched junction bases numbered 15, after V lost 5 bases and J lost 6 bases. Germline CDR1 SGHNT, CDR2 YYREEE (reference sequence). The full variable domain, rest sourced from reference TRBV5-4 and TRBJ2-3, is ETGVTQSPTHLIKTRGQQVTLRCSSQSGHNTVSWYQQALGQGPQFIFQYYREEENGRGNFPPRFSGLQFPNYSSELNVNALELDDSALYLCASRRTSSDPGDTQYFGPGTRLTVL.

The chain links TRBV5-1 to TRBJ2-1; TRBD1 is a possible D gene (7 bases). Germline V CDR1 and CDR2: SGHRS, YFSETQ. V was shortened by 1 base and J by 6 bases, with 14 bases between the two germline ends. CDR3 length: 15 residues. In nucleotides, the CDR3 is TGCGCCAGCAGCTTGACAGGGGAGGTGGTCAATGAGCAGTTCTTC. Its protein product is CASSLTGEVVNEQFF.

The CDR3 sequence: CASRAPGQVNTEAFF. For the CDR3, the DNA is TGTGCCAGCAGGGCCCCGGGACAAGTGAACACTGAAGCTTTCTTT. This sequence joins TRBV6-5 and TRBJ1-1; a weak D match, TRBD1 (6 bases). This CDR3 has 15 residues. The germline V gene has CDR1 MNHEY and CDR2 SVGAGI. Trimming removed 6 bases at V and 0 bases at J, with 14 bases between.

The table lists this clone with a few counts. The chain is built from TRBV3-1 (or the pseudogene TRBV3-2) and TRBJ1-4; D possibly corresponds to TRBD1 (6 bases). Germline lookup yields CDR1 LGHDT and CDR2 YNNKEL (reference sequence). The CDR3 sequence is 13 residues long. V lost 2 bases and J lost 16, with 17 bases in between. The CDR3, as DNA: TGTGCCAGCAGCCAAATGGACAGTTATTGGAAGTTTTTT. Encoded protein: CASSQMDSYWKFF.

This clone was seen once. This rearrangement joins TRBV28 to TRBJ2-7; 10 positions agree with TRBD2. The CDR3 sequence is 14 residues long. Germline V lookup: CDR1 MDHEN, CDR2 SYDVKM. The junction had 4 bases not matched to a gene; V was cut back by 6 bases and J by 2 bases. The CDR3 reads CASRRTSGTYEQYF. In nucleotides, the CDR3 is TGTGCCAGCAGGCGGACTAGCGGCACCTACGAGCAGTACTTC.

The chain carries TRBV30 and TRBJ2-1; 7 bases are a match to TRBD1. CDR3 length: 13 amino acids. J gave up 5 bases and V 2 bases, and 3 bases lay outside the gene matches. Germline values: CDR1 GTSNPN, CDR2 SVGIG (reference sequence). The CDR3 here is CAWSSRGNNEQFF. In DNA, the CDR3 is TGTGCCTGGAGTAGCAGGGGGAACAATGAGCAGTTCTTC.

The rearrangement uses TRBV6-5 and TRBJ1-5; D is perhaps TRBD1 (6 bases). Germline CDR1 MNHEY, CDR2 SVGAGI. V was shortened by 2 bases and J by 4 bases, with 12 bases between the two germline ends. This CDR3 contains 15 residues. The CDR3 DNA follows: TGTGCCAGCAGTTACGAGGGCACAGGGAATCAGCCCCAGCATTTT. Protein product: CASSYEGTGNQPQHF.

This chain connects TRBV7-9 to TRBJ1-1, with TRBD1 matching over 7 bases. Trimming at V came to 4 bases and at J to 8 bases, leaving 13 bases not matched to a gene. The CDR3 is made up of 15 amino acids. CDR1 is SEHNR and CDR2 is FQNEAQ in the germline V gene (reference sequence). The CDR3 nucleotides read TGTGCCAGCAGCTCCCAAACACAGGGGCTTGCCGAAGCTTTCTTT. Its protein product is CASSSQTQGLAEAFF.

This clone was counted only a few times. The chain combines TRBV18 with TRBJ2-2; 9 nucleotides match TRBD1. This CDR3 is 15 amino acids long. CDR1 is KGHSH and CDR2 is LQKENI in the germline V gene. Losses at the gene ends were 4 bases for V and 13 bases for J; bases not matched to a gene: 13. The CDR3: CASSHRDRVGSVLFF. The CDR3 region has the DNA TGTGCCAGCTCACACCGGGACAGGGTTGGGAGTGTGCTGTTTTTT. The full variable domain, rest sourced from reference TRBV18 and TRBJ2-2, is NAGVMQNPRHLVRRRGQEARLRCSPMKGHSHVYWYRQLPEEGLKFMVYLQKENIIDESGMPKERFSAEFPKEGPSILRIQQVVRGDSAAYFCASSHRDRVGSVLFFGEGSRLTVL.

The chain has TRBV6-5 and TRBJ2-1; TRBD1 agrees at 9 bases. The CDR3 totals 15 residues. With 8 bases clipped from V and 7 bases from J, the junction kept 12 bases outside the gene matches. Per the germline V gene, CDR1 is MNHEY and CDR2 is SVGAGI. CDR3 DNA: TGTGCCAGCGCCACCGGGACAGGGCATTCGAATGAGCAGTTCTTC. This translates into CASATGTGHSNEQFF.

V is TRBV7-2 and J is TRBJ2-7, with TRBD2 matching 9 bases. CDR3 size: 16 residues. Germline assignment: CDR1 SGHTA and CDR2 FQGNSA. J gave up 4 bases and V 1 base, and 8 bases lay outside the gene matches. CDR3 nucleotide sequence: TGTGCCAGCAGCTTAGACGGGGGACTAGCTGGATACGAGCAGTACTTC. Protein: CASSLDGGLAGYEQYF.

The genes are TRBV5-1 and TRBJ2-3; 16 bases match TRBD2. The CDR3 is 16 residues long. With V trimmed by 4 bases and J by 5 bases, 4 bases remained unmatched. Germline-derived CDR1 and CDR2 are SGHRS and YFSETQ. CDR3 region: CASSQGTSGRVDTQYF. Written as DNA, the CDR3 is TGCGCCAGCAGCCAGGGGACTAGCGGGAGGGTAGATACGCAGTATTTT.

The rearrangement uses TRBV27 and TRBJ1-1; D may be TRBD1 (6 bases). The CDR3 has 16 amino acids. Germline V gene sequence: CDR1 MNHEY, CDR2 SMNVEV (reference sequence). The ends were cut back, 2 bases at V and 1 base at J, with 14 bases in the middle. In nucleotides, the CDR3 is TGTGCCAGCAGTTTAAGGCTTCGAGGGGGGAACACTGAAGCTTTCTTT. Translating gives CASSLRLRGGNTEAFF.

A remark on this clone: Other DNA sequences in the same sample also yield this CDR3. The CDR3 reads CASSFGGTEAFF. The CDR3 DNA reads TGCGCCAGCAGCTTTGGAGGGACTGAAGCTTTCTTT. The V call is TRBV5-1, the J call TRBJ1-1; D is uncertain. Deletions cut 2 bases from V and 5 bases from J, with 7 bases between. This CDR3 has 12 amino acids. Per germline, CDR1 SGHRS and CDR2 YFSETQ.

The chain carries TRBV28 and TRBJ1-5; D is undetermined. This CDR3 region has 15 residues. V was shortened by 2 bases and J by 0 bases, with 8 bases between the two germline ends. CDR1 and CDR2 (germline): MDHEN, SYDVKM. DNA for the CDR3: TGTGCCAGCAGTTTAGGGCAGATTAGCAATCAGCCCCAGCATTTT. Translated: CASSLGQISNQPQHF.

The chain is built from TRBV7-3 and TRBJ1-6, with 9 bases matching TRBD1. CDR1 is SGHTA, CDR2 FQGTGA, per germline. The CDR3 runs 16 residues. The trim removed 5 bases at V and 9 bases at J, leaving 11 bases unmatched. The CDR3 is CASSQGLGTGSSPLHF. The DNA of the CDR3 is TGTGCCAGCAGCCAAGGGTTGGGGACAGGGTCTTCACCCCTCCACTTT.

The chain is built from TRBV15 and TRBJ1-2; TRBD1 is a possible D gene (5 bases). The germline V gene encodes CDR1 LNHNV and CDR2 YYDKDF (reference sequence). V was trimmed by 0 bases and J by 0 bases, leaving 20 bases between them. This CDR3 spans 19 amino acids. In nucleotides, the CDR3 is TGTGCCACCAGCAGAGACGGACAAGGGCCTTGGTCGACTAACTATGGCTACACCTTC. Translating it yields CATSRDGQGPWSTNYGYTF.

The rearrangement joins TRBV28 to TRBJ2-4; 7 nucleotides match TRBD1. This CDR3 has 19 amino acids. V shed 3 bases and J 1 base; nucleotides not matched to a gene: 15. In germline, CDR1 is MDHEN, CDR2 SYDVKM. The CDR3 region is CASSFLRPSGQDAKNIQYF. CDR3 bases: TGTGCCAGCAGTTTCCTTAGACCCTCTGGACAGGACGCCAAAAACATTCAGTACTTC. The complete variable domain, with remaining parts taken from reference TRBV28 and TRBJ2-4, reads DVKVTQSSRYLVKRTGEKVFLECVQDMDHENMFWYRQDPGLGLRLIYFSYDVKMKEKGDIPEGYSVSREKKERFSLILESASTNQTSMYLCASSFLRPSGQDAKNIQYFGAGTRLSVL.

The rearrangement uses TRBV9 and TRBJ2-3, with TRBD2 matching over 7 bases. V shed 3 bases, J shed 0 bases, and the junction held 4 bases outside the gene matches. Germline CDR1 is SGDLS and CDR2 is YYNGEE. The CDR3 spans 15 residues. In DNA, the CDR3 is TGTGCCAGCAGCGCTAGCGGACCTAGCACAGATACGCAGTATTTT. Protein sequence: CASSASGPSTDTQYF. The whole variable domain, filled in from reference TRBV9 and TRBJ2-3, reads DSGVTQTPKHLITATGQRVTLRCSPRSGDLSVYWYQQSLDQGLQFLIQYYNGEERAKGNILERFSAQQFPDLHSELNLSSLELGDSALYFCASSASGPSTDTQYFGPGTRLTVL.

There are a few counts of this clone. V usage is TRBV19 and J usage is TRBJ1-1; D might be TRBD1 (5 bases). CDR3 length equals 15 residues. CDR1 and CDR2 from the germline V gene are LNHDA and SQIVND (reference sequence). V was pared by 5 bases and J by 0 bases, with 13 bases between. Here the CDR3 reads CASSQGLYMNTEAFF. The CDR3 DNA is TGTGCCAGTAGTCAGGGTCTGTATATGAACACTGAAGCTTTCTTT.

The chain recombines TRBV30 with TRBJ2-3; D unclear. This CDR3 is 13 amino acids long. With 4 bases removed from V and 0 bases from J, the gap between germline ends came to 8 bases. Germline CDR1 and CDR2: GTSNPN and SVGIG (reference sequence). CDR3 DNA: TGTGCCTGGATTAGCAAGAGCACAGATACGCAGTATTTT. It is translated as CAWISKSTDTQYF. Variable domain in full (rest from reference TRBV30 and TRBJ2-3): SQTIHQWPATLVQPVGSPLSLECTVEGTSNPNLYWYRQAAGRGLQLLFYSVGIGQISSEVPQNLSASRPQDRQFILSSKKLLLSDSGFYLCAWISKSTDTQYFGPGTRLTVL.

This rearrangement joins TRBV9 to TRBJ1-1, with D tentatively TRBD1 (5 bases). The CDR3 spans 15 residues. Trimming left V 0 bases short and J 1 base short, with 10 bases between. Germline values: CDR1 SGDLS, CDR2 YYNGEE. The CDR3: CASSVDPGQNTEAFF. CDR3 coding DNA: TGTGCCAGCAGCGTAGACCCTGGACAGAACACTGAAGCTTTCTTT.